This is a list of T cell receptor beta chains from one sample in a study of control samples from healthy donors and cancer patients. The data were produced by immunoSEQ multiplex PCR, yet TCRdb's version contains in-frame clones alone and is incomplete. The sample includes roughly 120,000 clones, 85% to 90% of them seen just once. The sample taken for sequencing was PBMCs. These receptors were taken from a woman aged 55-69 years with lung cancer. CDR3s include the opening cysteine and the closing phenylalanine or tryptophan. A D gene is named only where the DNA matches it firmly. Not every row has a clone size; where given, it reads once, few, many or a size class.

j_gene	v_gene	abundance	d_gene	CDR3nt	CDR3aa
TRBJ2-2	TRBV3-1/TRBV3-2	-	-	TGTGCCAGCAGCCCTCTAGACACCGGGGAGCTGTTTTTT	CASSPLDTGELFF
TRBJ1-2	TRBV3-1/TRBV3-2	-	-	TGTGCCAGCAGCCAAGATGCTCCGGCCGGAGGCTATGGCTACACCTTC	CASSQDAPAGGYGYTF
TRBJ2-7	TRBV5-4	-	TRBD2	TGTGCCAGCAGCAAGGGACTAGCGGGTGACGAGCAGTACTTC	CASSKGLAGDEQYF
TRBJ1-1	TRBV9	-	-	TGTGCCAGCAGCGTAGCGGCGGGGGGGCCGGAGTTCTTT	CASSVAAGGPEFF
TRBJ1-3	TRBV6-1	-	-	TGTGCCAGCAGTGAAGATAGGGGAGACTCTGGAAACACCATATATTTT	CASSEDRGDSGNTIYF
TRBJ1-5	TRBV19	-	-	TGTGCCAGTAGCCCCCGAGACATGAGTAGTCAGCCCCAGCATTTT	CASSPRDMSSQPQHF
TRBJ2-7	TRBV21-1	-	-	TGTGCCAGCAGCCTTAGCGGGAGAGTTGCCTACGAGCAGTACTTC	CASSLSGRVAYEQYF
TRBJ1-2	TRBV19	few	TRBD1	TGTGCCAGTAGTATCCCGGGACAGGGGTACTATGGCTACACCTTC	CASSIPGQGYYGYTF
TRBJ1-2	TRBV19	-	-	TGTGCCAGTAGGGCACAGGACTATGGCTACACCTTC	CASRAQDYGYTF
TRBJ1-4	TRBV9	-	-	TGTGCCTCGTCGCGGGCGGGGGAAACTAATGAAAAACTGTTTTTT	CASSRAGETNEKLFF
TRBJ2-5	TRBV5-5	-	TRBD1	TGTGCCAGCAGCCCCGGGACAGGGGGATTGGCAGAGACCCAGTACTTC	CASSPGTGGLAETQYF
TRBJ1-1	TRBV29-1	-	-	TGCAGCGTTCGGACGGATAACACTGAAGCTTTCTTT	CSVRTDNTEAFF
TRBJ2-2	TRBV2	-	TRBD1	TGTGCCAGCTCGGGACAGGGGATTGCCGGGGAGCTGTTTTTT	CASSGQGIAGELFF
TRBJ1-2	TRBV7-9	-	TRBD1	TGTGCCAGCAGCTTAGAAGGGTTCCCTGGACAGGTTCCTCGGGGCTACACCTTC	CASSLEGFPGQVPRGYTF
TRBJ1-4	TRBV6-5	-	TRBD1	TGTGCCAGCCACGAGACAGGGGGCGCAGGAGAAAAACTGTTTTTT	CASHETGGAGEKLFF
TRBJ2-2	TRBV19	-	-	TGTGCCAGTAATCGAGAGGGACCGATAGGCGGCGGGGAGCTGTTTTTT	CASNREGPIGGGELFF
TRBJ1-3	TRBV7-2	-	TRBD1	TGTGCCAGCAGCCTCACCCTGACAGGGCTACTCTCTGGAAACACCATATATTTT	CASSLTLTGLLSGNTIYF
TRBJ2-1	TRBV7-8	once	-	TGTGCCAGTTTTCGGTCCAACTCCTACAATGAGCAGTTCTTC	CASFRSNSYNEQFF
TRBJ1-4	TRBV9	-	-	TGTGCCAGCAGCCCTCCGGGAAGCGGCCACGAAAAACTGTTTTTT	CASSPPGSGHEKLFF
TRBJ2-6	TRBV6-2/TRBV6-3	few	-	TGTGCCAGCAGCCCCGGGTACTCTGGGGCCAACGTCCTGACTTTC	CASSPGYSGANVLTF
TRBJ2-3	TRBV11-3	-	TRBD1	TGTGCCAGCAGCTTCATGGGACAGGGCGTCACAGATACGCAGTATTTT	CASSFMGQGVTDTQYF
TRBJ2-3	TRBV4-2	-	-	TGTGCCAGCAGCCAAAGGGGAAGAGGTTTCACAGATACGCAGTATTTT	CASSQRGRGFTDTQYF
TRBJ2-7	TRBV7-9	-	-	TGTGCCAGCAGCTTAGGGTTGTCGCGCGGACGGTCCTACGAGCAGTACTTC	CASSLGLSRGRSYEQYF
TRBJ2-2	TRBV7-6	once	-	TGTGCCAGCAGCTTACAAGCGAGCTCGAACACCGGGGAGCTGTTTTTT	CASSLQASSNTGELFF
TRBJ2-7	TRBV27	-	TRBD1	TGTGCCAGCAGGAGAGGGGGCGCCGGCCGCTACGAGCAGTACTTC	CASRRGGAGRYEQYF
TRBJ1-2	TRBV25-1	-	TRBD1	TGTGCCAGCAGTGAACAGGACAGGGGCTATGGCTACACCTTC	CASSEQDRGYGYTF
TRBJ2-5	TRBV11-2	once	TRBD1	TGTGCCAGCAGCCTACAGGGGTTAGAGACCCAGTACTTC	CASSLQGLETQYF
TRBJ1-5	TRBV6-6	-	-	TGTGCCAGCAGTTCAAGACAGCAGGATAGCAATCAGCCCCAGCATTTT	CASSSRQQDSNQPQHF
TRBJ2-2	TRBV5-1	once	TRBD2	TGCGCCAGCAGTACTAGCGGACAGAACACCGGGGAGCTGTTTTTT	CASSTSGQNTGELFF
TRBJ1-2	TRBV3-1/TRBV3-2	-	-	TGTGCCAGCAGCCAAGCCCCGGGTCTTTTAGCCTATGGTGGCACCTTC	CASSQAPGLLAYGGTF
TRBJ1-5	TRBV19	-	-	TGTGCCAGTAGTATAGGCAGGGTTTATAGCAATCAGCCCCAGCATTTT	CASSIGRVYSNQPQHF
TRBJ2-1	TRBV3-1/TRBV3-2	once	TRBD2	TGTGCCAGCAGCCGGACCCCGGGACTAGCGGACAATGAGCAGTTCTTC	CASSRTPGLADNEQFF
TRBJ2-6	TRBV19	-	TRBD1	TGTGCCAGTAGTATCGGACAGGGGGCCTCTGGGGCCAACGTCCTGACTTTC	CASSIGQGASGANVLTF
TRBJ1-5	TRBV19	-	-	TGTGCCAGTAGCCAATTCCGGGACATGGGCAATCAGCCCCAGCATTTT	CASSQFRDMGNQPQHF
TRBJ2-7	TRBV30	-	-	TGTGCCTGGAGAAGGGGGAGCTACGAGCAGTACTTC	CAWRRGSYEQYF
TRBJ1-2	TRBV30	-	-	TGTGCCTCTCGGTCCCCTGGACAGACTAACTATGGCTACACCTTC	CASRSPGQTNYGYTF
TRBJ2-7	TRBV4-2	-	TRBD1	TGTGCCAGCAGCCAAGGGTCCGGGACAGGATCCTACGAGCAGTACTTC	CASSQGSGTGSYEQYF
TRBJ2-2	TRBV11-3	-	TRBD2	TGTGCCAGCAGCTCCTTCGGACTACTAGCGGAGAACACCGGGGAGCTGTTTTTT	CASSSFGLLAENTGELFF
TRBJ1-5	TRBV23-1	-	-	TGCGCCGGGACTGGCACAGCAGATTATAGCAATCAGCCCCAGCATTTT	CAGTGTADYSNQPQHF
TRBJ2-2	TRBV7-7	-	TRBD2	TGTGCTAGCAACGGGGGGGGCACCGGGGAGCTGTTTTTT	CASNGGGTGELFF
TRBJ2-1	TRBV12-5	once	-	TGTGCTAGTGGTTTGACCAACCCCCCCAGGTCCAATGAGCAGTTCTTC	CASGLTNPPRSNEQFF
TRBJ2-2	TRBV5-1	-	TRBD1	TGCGCCAGCAGGCCCTTCGACAGGGGAGTCACCGGGGAGCTGTTTTTT	CASRPFDRGVTGELFF